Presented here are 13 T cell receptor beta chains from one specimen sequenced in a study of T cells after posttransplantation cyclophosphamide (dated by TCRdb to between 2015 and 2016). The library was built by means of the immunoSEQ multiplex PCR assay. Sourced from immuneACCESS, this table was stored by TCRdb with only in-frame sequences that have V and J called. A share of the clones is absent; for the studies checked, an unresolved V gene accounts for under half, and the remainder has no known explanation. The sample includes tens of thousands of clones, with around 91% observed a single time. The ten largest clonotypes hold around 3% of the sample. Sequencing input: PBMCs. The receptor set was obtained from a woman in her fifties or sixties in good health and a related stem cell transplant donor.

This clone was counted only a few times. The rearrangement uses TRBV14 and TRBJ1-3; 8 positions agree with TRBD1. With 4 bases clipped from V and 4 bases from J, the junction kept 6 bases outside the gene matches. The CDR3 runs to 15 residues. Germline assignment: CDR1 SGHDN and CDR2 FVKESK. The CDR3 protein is CASSPYRGRGNTIYF. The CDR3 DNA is TGTGCCAGCAGCCCTTACAGGGGGAGAGGAAACACCATATATTTT.

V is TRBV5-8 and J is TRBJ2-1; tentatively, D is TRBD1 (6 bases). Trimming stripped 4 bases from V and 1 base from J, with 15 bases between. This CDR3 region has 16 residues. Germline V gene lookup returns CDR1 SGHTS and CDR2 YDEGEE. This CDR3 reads CASSGGRIPSYNEQFF. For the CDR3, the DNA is TGTGCCAGCAGCGGGGGCCGGATCCCTTCCTACAATGAGCAGTTCTTC.

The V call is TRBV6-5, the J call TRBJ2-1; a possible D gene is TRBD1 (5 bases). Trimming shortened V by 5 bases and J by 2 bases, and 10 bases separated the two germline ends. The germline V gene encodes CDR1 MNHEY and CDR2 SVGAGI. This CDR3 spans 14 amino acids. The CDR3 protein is CASSDQGPYNEQFF. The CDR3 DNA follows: TGTGCCAGCAGTGATCAGGGTCCCTACAATGAGCAGTTCTTC.

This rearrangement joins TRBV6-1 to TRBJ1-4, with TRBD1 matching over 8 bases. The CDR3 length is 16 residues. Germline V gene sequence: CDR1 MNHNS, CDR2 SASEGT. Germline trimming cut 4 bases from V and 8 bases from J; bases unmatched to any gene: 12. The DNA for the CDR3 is TGTGCCAGCAGTGGGATCCAGGGGGCGAGGGGAGAAAAACTGTTTTTT. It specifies CASSGIQGARGEKLFF.

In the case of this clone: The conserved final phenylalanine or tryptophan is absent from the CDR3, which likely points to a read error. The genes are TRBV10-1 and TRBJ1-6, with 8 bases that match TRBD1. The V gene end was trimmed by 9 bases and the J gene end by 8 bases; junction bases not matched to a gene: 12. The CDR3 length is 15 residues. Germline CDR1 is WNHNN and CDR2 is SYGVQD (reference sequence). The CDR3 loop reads CARTRTGYADSPLHL. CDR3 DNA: TGCGCCAGGACAAGGACAGGGTACGCTGATTCACCCCTCCACCTT.

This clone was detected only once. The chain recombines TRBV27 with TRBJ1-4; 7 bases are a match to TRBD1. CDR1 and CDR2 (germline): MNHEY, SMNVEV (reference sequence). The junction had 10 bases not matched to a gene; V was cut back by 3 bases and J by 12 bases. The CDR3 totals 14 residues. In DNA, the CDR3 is TGTGCCAGCAGTTTGAGGGGGCTCCGGGGAGAACTGTTTTTT. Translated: CASSLRGLRGELFF.

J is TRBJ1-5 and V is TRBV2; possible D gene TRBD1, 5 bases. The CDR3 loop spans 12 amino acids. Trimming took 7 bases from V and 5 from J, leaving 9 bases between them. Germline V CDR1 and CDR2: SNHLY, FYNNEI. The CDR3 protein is CASNRDYQPQHF. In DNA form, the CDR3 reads TGTGCCAGCAATAGGGACTATCAGCCCCAGCATTTT.

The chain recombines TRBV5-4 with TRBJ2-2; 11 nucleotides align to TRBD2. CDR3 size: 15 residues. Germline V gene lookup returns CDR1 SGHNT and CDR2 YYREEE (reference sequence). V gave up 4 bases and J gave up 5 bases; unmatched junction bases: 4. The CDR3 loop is CASSPWTSGTGELFF. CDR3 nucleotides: TGTGCCAGCAGCCCCTGGACTAGCGGGACCGGGGAGCTGTTTTTT. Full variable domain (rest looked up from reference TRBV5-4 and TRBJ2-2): ETGVTQSPTHLIKTRGQQVTLRCSSQSGHNTVSWYQQALGQGPQFIFQYYREEENGRGNFPPRFSGLQFPNYSSELNVNALELDDSALYLCASSPWTSGTGELFFGEGSRLTVL.

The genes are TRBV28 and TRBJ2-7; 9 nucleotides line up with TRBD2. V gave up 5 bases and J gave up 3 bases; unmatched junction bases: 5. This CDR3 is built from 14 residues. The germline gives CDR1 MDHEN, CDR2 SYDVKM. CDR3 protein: CASSPPSGDYEQYF. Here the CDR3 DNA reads TGTGCCAGCAGTCCCCCTAGCGGGGACTACGAGCAGTACTTC.

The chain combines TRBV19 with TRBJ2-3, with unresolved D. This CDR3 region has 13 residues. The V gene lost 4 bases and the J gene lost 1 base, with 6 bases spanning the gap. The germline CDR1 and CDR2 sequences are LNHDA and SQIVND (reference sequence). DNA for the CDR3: TGTGCCAGTAGTAGCGGCGGCACAGATACGCAGTATTTT. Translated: CASSSGGTDTQYF.

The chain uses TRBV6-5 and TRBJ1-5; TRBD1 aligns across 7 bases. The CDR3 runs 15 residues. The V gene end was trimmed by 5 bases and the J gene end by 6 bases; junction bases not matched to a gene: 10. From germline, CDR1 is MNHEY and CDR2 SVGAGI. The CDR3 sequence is CASSLRQGFIQPQHF. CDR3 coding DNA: TGTGCCAGCAGTCTCAGACAGGGCTTTATTCAGCCCCAGCATTTT.

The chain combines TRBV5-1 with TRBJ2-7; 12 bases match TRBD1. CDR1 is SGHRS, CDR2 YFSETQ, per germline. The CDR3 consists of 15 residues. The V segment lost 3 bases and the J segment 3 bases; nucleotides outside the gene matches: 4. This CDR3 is CASSSGTGGIYEQYF. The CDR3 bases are TGCGCCAGCAGCTCCGGGACAGGGGGCATCTACGAGCAGTACTTC.

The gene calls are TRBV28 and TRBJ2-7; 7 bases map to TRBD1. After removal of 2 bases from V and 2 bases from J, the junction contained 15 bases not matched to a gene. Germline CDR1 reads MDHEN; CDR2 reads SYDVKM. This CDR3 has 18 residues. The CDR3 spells CASSLGWEWDSSPYEQYF. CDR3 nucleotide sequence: TGTGCCAGCAGTTTAGGTTGGGAATGGGACAGTTCGCCCTACGAGCAGTACTTC.